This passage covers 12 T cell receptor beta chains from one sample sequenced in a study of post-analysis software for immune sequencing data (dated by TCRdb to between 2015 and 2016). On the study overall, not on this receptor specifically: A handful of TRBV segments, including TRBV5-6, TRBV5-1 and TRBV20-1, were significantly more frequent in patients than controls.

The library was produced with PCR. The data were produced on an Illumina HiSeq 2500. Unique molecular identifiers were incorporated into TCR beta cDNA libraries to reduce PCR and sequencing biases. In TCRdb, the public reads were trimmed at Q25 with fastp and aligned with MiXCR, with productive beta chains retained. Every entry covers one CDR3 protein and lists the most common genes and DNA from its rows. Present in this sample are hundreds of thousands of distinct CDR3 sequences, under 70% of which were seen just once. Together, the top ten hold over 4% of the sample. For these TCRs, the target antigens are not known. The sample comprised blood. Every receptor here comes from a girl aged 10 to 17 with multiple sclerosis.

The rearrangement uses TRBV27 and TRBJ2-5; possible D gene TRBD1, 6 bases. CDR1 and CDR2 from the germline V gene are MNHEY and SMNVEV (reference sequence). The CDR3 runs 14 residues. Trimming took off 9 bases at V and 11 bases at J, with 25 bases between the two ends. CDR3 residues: CASRIRGAYGKQYF. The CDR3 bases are TGTGCCAGTAGAATCAGGGGTGCTTATGGCAAGCAGTACTTC.

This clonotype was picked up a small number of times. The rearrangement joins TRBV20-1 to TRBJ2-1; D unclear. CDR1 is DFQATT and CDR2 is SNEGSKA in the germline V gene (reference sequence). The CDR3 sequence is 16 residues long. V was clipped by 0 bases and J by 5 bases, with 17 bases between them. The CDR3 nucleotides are TGCAGTGCTAGAGATTCGGGTGGGTCCCTACACAATGAGCAGTTCTTC. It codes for CSARDSGGSLHNEQFF.

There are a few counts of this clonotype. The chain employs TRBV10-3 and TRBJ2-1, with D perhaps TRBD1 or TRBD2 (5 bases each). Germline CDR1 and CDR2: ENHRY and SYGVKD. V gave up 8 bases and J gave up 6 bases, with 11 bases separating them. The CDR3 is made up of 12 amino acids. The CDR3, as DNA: TGTGCCATCGTCGGGGCTAGCAATGAGCAGTTCTTC. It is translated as CAIVGASNEQFF.

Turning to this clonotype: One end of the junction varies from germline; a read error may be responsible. CDR3 in amino acids: CASTLRLGTYNEQFF. CDR3 nucleotide sequence: TGTGCCAGCACTTTAAGGCTGGGGACTTACAATGAGCAGTTCTTC. V usage is TRBV28 and J usage is TRBJ2-1; TRBD2 is a possible D gene (6 bases). The CDR3 contains 15 residues. Germline-derived CDR1 and CDR2 are MDHEN and SYDVKM.

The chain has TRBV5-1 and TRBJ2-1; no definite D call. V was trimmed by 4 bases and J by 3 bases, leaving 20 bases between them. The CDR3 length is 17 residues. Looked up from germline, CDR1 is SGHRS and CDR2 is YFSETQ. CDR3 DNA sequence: TGCGCCAGCAGCGCCCTATCTACTTCACCGCACTACAATGAGCAGTTCTTC. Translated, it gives CASSALSTSPHYNEQFF.

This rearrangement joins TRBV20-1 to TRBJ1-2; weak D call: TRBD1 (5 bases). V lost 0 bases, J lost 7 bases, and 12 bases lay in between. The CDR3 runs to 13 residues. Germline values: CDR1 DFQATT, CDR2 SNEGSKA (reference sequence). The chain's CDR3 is CSARDGGVTGYTF. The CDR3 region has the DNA TGCAGTGCTAGAGATGGGGGGGTGACTGGCTACACCTTC.

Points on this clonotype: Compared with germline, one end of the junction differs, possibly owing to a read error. CDR3 protein: CASSLGQGRANGYTF. The CDR3 coding sequence is TGTGCCAGCAGTCTCGGACAGGGGAGAGCGAATGGTTACACCTTC. V is TRBV12-3 or TRBV12-4 and J is TRBJ1-2, with 9 bases identical to TRBD1. The length of the CDR3 is 15 residues.

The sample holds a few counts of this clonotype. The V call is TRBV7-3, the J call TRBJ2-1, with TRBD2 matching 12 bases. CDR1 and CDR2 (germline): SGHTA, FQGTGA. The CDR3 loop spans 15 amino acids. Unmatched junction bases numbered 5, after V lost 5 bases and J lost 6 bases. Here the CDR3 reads CASSRLAGAGNEQFF. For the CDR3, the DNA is TGTGCCAGCAGCCGACTAGCGGGAGCTGGCAATGAGCAGTTCTTC.

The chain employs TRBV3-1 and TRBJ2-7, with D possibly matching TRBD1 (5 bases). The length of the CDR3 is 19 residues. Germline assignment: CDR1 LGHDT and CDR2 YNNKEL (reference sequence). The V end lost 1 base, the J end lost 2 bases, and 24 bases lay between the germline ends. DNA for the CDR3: TGTGCCAGCAGCCAAGGTTATTTCTCCCCCGGCAGGGTAACCTACGAGCAGTACTTC. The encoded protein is CASSQGYFSPGRVTYEQYF.

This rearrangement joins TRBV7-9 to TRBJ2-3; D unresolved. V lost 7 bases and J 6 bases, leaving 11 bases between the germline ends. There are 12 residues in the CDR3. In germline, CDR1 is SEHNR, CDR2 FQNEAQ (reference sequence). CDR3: CASIWTGDTQYF. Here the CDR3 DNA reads TGTGCCAGCATTTGGACGGGCGATACGCAGTATTTT. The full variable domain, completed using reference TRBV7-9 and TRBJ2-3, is DTGVSQNPRHKITKRGQNVTFRCDPISEHNRLYWYRQTLGQGPEFLTYFQNEAQLEKSRLLSDRFSAERPKGSFSTLEIQRTEQGDSAMYLCASIWTGDTQYFGPGTRLTVL.

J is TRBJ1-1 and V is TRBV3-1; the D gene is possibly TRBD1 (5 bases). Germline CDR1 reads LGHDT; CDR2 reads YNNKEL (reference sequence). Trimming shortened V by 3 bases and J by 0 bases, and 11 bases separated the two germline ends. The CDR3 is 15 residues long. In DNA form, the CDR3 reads TGTGCCAGCAGCCAGGCCGGGACTATGAACACTGAAGCTTTCTTT. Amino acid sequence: CASSQAGTMNTEAFF.

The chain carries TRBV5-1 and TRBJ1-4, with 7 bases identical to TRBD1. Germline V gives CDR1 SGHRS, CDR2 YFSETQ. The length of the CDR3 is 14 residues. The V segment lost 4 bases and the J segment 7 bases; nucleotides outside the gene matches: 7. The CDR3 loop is CASSLQGEGEKLFF. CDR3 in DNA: TGCGCCAGCAGCCTTCAGGGGGAAGGTGAAAAACTGTTTTTT.